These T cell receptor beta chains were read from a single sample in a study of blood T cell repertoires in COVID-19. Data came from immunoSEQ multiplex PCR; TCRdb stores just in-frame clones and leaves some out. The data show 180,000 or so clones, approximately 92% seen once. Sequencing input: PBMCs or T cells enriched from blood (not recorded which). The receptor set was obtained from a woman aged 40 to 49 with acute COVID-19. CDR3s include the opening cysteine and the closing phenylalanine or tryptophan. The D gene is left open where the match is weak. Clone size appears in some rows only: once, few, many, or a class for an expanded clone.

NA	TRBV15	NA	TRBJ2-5	TGTGCCACCAGCAGAGTGAGGCGACGCGTGACCCAGTACTTC	CATSRVRRRVTQYF
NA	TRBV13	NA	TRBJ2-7	TGTGCCAGCAGCTCACTACAGGGTCACGAGCAGTACTTC	CASSSLQGHEQYF
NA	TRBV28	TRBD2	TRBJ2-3	TGTGCCAGCAGTTTACCCCTGACTAGCGACCCAGATACGCAGTATTTT	CASSLPLTSDPDTQYF
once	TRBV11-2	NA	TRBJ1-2	TGTGCCAGCAGCCTCGGTGGAGGACGTAGAGATAACTATGGCTACACCTTC	CASSLGGGRRDNYGYTF
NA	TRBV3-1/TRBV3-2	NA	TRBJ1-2	TGTGCCAGCAGCCCCATGGTGCGGCCCGAAACTAACTATGGCTACACCTTC	CASSPMVRPETNYGYTF
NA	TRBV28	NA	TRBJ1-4	TGTGCCAGCAGTTTGGGCCAGCAAAATGAAAAACTGTTTTTT	CASSLGQQNEKLFF
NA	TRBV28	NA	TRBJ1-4	TGTGCCAGCAGAACAGGACATAATGAAAAACTGTTTTTT	CASRTGHNEKLFF
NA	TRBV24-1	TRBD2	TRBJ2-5	TGTGCCACCAGTGAGTCCTCTAGCGGCCAAGAGACCCAGTACTTC	CATSESSSGQETQYF
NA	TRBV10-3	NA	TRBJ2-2	TGTGCCATCAGTAACGGCGGGGAGCTGTTTTTT	CAISNGGELFF
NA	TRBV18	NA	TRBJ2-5	TGTGCCAGCTCACCACCCCAGTACCAAGAGACCCAGTACTTC	CASSPPQYQETQYF
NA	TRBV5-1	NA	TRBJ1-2	TGCGCCAGCAGCCAGGGTTCTCACTATGGCTACACCTTC	CASSQGSHYGYTF
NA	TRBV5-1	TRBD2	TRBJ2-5	TGCGCCAGCAGCCCGGGACTAGCGGGGCAAGAGACCCAGTACTTC	CASSPGLAGQETQYF
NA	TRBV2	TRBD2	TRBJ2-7	TGTGCCACCAAACATGAAGCGGGGAGTGAGCAGTACTTC	CATKHEAGSEQYF
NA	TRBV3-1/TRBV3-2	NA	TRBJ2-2	TGTGCCAGCAGCCACCGGCGTCAGGGGAGGGGAACCGGGGAGCTGTTTTTT	CASSHRRQGRGTGELFF
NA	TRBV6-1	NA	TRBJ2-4	TGTGCCAGCAGTGAACGCGGGGAAGGGAGAAACATTCAGTACTTC	CASSERGEGRNIQYF
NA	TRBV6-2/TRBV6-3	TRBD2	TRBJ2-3	TGTGCCAGCAGTCCGGGGACTAGCGGCACAGATACGCAGTATTTT	CASSPGTSGTDTQYF
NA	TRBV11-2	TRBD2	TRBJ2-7	TGTGCCAGCAGCTCCCCCGGGGGGTACGAGCAGTACTTC	CASSSPGGYEQYF
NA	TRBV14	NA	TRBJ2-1	TGTGCCAGCAGCCAAGATCCGGCTAGCAGAAATGAGCAGTTCTTC	CASSQDPASRNEQFF
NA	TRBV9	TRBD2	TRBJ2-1	TGTGCCAGCAGCGTAGGACTAGCGGGAGTTCCCAATGAGCAGTTCTTC	CASSVGLAGVPNEQFF
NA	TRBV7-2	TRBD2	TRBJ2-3	TGTGCCAGCAGCTCACCTAGCGGCCCGTATACGCAGTATTTT	CASSSPSGPYTQYF
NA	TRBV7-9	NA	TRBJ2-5	TGTGCCAGCAGCTTTGCGGGACCCCAAGAGACCCAGTACTTC	CASSFAGPQETQYF
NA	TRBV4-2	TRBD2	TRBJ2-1	TGTGCCAGCAGCCGAGACCTTCCTAGCGGGGGTTACAATGAGCAGTTCTTC	CASSRDLPSGGYNEQFF
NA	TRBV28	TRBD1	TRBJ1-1	TGTGCCAGCAGCCCCGGGACAGGGGTGAACACTGAAGCTTTCTTT	CASSPGTGVNTEAFF
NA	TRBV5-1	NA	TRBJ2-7	TGCGCCAGCAGCGTCATCCCCTACGAGCAGTACTTC	CASSVIPYEQYF
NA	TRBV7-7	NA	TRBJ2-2	TGTGCCAGCAGCTCGGGACTGGGGAACACCGGGGAGCTGTTTTTT	CASSSGLGNTGELFF
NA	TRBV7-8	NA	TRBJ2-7	TGTGCCAGCAGCTTGAGGAGAGGGTCCTACGAGCAGTACTTC	CASSLRRGSYEQYF
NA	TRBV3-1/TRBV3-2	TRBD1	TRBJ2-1	TGTGCCAGCAGCCAAGGTCGTGGGACAGGGGGCGCGAATGAGCAGTTCTTC	CASSQGRGTGGANEQFF
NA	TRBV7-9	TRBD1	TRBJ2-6	TGTGCCAGCAGCTTACGAGGGACAGGGATATCTGGGGCCAACGTCCTGACTTTC	CASSLRGTGISGANVLTF
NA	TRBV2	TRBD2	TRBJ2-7	TGTGCCAGCTGTGGACTAGCGGGAGTTAGCGAGCAGTACTTC	CASCGLAGVSEQYF
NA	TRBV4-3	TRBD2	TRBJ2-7	TGCGCCAGCAGCCGGGGGACTAGCGGGCGCAACGAGCAGTACTTC	CASSRGTSGRNEQYF
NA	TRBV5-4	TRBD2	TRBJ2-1	TGTGCCAGCACCGACGGACTAGCGCTTTACAATGAGCAGTTCTTC	CASTDGLALYNEQFF
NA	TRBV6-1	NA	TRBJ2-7	TGTGCCAGCAGTGAAGCCGTCACATCAAACTACGAGCAGTACTTC	CASSEAVTSNYEQYF
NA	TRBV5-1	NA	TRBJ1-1	TGCGCCAGCAGCCTTGGGGGGTCGGGGACTGAAGCTTTCTTT	CASSLGGSGTEAFF
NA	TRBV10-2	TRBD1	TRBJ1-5	TGCGCCAGCAGTGAGTTTTCAGGGGGCGTTCAGCCCCAGCATTTT	CASSEFSGGVQPQHF
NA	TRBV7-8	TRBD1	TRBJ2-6	TGTGCCAGCAGCTTAGGTTCGGTCAGGGGGTTCTCTGGGGTCAACGTCCTGACTTTC	CASSLGSVRGFSGVNVLTF
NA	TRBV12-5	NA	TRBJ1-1	TGTGCTAGTGGTTTGGGGCAGGCTTTATTCTTT	CASGLGQALFF
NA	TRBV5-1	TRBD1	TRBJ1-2	TGCGCCAGCAGCTTTACAACGGACAGGGGAGAAGGCTACACCTTC	CASSFTTDRGEGYTF
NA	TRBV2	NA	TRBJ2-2	TGTGCCAGCAGGATGACTAGGGCGAACACCGGGGAGCTGTTTTTT	CASRMTRANTGELFF
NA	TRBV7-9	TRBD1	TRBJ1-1	TGTGCCAGCAGCACACAGGGGGTCGGGAACACTGAAGCTTTCTTT	CASSTQGVGNTEAFF
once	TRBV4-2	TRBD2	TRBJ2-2	TGTGCCAGCAGCCAAGAGGGTCTAGCGGTAAACACCGGGGAGCTGTTTTTT	CASSQEGLAVNTGELFF
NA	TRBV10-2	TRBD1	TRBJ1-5	TGCGCCAGCAGTGACGGCACAGGGGGGAATCAGCCCCAGCATTTT	CASSDGTGGNQPQHF
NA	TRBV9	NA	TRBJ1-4	TGTGCCAGCAGCGTAGGGGCAGGGCTTAATGAAAAACTGTTTTTT	CASSVGAGLNEKLFF
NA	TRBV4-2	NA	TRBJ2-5	TGTGCCGGCGGGGAAGAGACCCAGTACTTC	CAGGEETQYF
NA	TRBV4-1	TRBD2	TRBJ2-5	TGCGCCAGCAGCCCGGTAGCGGGAGCTACAGGGGAGACCCAGTACTTC	CASSPVAGATGETQYF
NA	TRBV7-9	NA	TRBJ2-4	TGTGCCAGCAGCCCCCTACGGTGGGCCAAAAACATTCAGTACTTC	CASSPLRWAKNIQYF
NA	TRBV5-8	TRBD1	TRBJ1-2	TGTGCCAGCAGCCGGACAGGGGTCTATGGCTACACCTTC	CASSRTGVYGYTF
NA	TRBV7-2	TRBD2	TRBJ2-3	TGTGCCAGCAGCTTACAAAGGCGGGAGAACACAGATACGCAGTATTTT	CASSLQRRENTDTQYF
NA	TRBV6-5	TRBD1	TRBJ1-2	TGTGCCAGCAGCTTCGACAGGGTTCCCATTAGCTACACCTTC	CASSFDRVPISYTF
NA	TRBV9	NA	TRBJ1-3	TGTGCCAGCAGCGCTAGCCAATACCCGGGACTAGAGGGCTACACCATATATTTT	CASSASQYPGLEGYTIYF
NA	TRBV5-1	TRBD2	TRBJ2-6	TGCGCCAGCAGCTTAGCCTGGGAGGGTTGGAGCTCTGGGGCCAACGTCCTGACTTTC	CASSLAWEGWSSGANVLTF
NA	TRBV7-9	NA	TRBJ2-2	TGTGCCAGCAGCTCCAGACAGGCGGGCACCGGGGAGCTGTTTTTT	CASSSRQAGTGELFF
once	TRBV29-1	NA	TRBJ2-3	TGCAGCGTTGAAGGTTTGGGCTCAGATTACACAGATACGCAGTATTTT	CSVEGLGSDYTDTQYF
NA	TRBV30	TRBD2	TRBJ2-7	TGTGCCTGGAGTCCCATTGGGGGGGGTGACGAGCAGTACTTC	CAWSPIGGGDEQYF